The 17 T cell receptor beta chains below were found in one sample sequenced in a study of graft-versus-host responses after intestinal transplantation (dated by TCRdb to about 2021). The label giving this sample's time point can be read as: cells obtained before transplantation from donor or recipient. Their recognized antigens are unknown. Library prep was done by the immunoSEQ multiplex PCR assay. The immuneACCESS repertoire file appears here via TCRdb, limited to in-frame rearrangements. These files lack a portion of the clones; in checked studies, under half of the deficit traces to unresolved V genes, and the cause of the others is not known. A total of about 36,000 clones appear in this sample, 94% of them only once. The ten largest clones capture 0.2% to 0.25% of the sample. This material consisted of unstimulated CD4+ T cells sorted from spleen or lymph node cells, taken before transplant. The receptors shown here come from a human donor who was the organ donor for an intestinal transplant.

This chain uses TRBV5-6 with TRBJ1-1, with unresolved D. V lost 1 base, J lost 5 bases, and 27 bases lay in between. The germline V gene has CDR1 SGHDT and CDR2 YYEEEE. CDR3 length: 19 residues. The CDR3 DNA follows: TGTGCCAGCAGCTTGCTTTCCCTCGAACTTACATTAAGGGTTACTGAAGCTTTCTTT. This codes for CASSLLSLELTLRVTEAFF. Drawing the rest from reference TRBV5-6 and TRBJ1-1, the complete variable domain is DAGVTQSPTHLIKTRGQQVTLRCSPKSGHDTVSWYQQALGQGPQFIFQYYEEEERQRGNFPDRFSGHQFPNYSSELNVNALLLGDSALYLCASSLLSLELTLRVTEAFFGQGTRLTVV.

In DNA form, the CDR3 reads TGTGCCAGCAGCTTAGCGGGGGGAAGCTCCTACGAGCAGTACTTC. Translation gives CASSLAGGSSYEQYF. The chain carries TRBV7-2 and TRBJ2-5; tentative D call: TRBD2 (6 bases). Near its end, the DNA agrees better with TRBJ2-7, so the J call may be wrong. Germline lookup yields CDR1 SGHTA and CDR2 FQGNSA. This CDR3 has 15 amino acids.

This chain connects TRBV5-1 to TRBJ1-1, with D unclear. V gave up 0 bases and J gave up 1 base, with 10 bases separating them. This CDR3 comprises 15 residues. Germline V lookup: CDR1 SGHRS, CDR2 YFSETQ. The CDR3 DNA follows: TGCGCCAGCAGCTTGGCGGGTCAGAAGAACACTGAAGCTTTCTTT. The encoded protein is CASSLAGQKNTEAFF.

The V gene is TRBV5-1, the J gene TRBJ1-6; no clear D. V dropped 1 base and J dropped 7 bases, with 6 bases sitting between them. Germline CDR1 SGHRS, CDR2 YFSETQ. The CDR3 covers 13 residues. CDR3 loop: CASSLQTNSPLHF. The CDR3 nucleotides read TGCGCCAGCAGCTTGCAGACCAATTCACCCCTCCACTTT.

This clone showed up just a few times. The chain employs TRBV30 and TRBJ1-5, with no clear D. The CDR3 contains 15 residues. Germline V gene sequence: CDR1 GTSNPN, CDR2 SVGIG (reference sequence). The V and J ends lost 0 bases and 0 bases respectively, with 9 bases between them. The CDR3 DNA reads TGTGCCTGGAGTGTGGGTGGGAATAGCAATCAGCCCCAGCATTTT. This codes for CAWSVGGNSNQPQHF.

The V call is TRBV4-3, the J call TRBJ2-2; 8 bases agree with TRBD2. The trim removed 0 bases at V and 4 bases at J, leaving 7 bases unmatched. The germline gives CDR1 LGHNA, CDR2 YSLEER. The CDR3 is 17 amino acids. The CDR3 here is CASSQDWTGGPTGELFF. The DNA for the CDR3 is TGCGCCAGCAGCCAAGATTGGACGGGGGGGCCCACCGGGGAGCTGTTTTTT.

This clone was detected only a few times. The chain has TRBV4-1 and TRBJ1-6, with D tentatively TRBD1 (6 bases). Germline CDR1 and CDR2: MGHRA and YSYEKL. The V end lost 4 bases, the J end lost 7 bases, and 14 bases lay between the germline ends. The CDR3 spans 15 residues. The DNA of the CDR3 is TGCGCCAGCAGCCCCGTGGGGGCAGTAAATTCACCCCTCCACTTT. This translates into CASSPVGAVNSPLHF.

This clone was counted a single time. The chain is built from TRBV19 and TRBJ1-2, with D uncertain. The CDR3 extends over 11 amino acids. V lost 3 bases, J lost 4 bases, and 3 bases lay in between. The V gene's germline CDR1 is LNHDA and CDR2 SQIVND (reference sequence). As DNA, the CDR3 is TGTGCCAGTAGTATGGGCTATGGCTACACCTTC. Its protein product is CASSMGYGYTF. Combining the CDR3 with reference TRBV19 and TRBJ1-2 gives the whole variable domain DGGITQSPKYLFRKEGQNVTLSCEQNLNHDAMYWYRQDPGQGLRLIYYSQIVNDFQKGDIAEGYSVSREKKESFPLTVTSAQKNPTAFYLCASSMGYGYTFGSGTRLTVV.

The chain uses TRBV7-2 and TRBJ2-2; tentative D call: TRBD2 (5 bases). Germline loops: CDR1 SGHTA, CDR2 FQGNSA. V dropped 5 bases and J dropped 4 bases, with 17 bases sitting between them. The CDR3 runs to 16 residues. CDR3 sequence (DNA): TGTGCCAGCAGCGCCACCCAGGAGCGGATCACCGGGGAGCTGTTTTTT. Protein: CASSATQERITGELFF.

The V call is TRBV19, the J call TRBJ2-3, with a weak D call TRBD2 (6 bases). The CDR3 runs to 14 residues. Per germline, CDR1 LNHDA and CDR2 SQIVND (reference sequence). Trimming stripped 8 bases from V and 0 bases from J, with 12 bases between. The CDR3 loop is CASCLAKSTDTQYF. DNA for the CDR3: TGTGCCAGTTGCCTAGCGAAAAGCACAGATACGCAGTATTTT.

The J gene is TRBJ1-2, the V gene TRBV14; possibly TRBD1 for D (5 bases). Trimming pared 3 bases from V and 0 bases from J, leaving 11 bases between. The CDR3 runs 15 residues. In germline, CDR1 is SGHDN, CDR2 FVKESK. The CDR3 coding sequence is TGTGCCAGCAGCCATTCGGGACCAGCTAACTATGGCTACACCTTC. It encodes CASSHSGPANYGYTF.

The genes are TRBV7-2 and TRBJ2-1; 10 bases are shared with TRBD2. CDR3 size: 17 residues. The junction had 13 bases not matched to a gene; V was cut back by 7 bases and J by 4 bases. Germline V gene sequence: CDR1 SGHTA, CDR2 FQGNSA. The chain's CDR3 is CASTSRASGGAYNEQFF. The CDR3, as DNA: TGTGCCAGCACCTCTCGGGCTAGCGGGGGCGCATACAATGAGCAGTTCTTC.

The chain recombines TRBV19 with TRBJ1-1, with D uncertain. Trimming cost V 11 bases and J 2 bases, with 15 bases left between them. CDR1 is LNHDA and CDR2 is SQIVND in the germline V gene (reference sequence). The CDR3 is 13 amino acids. CDR3 sequence (DNA): TGTGCCTCCCCGACGGGAATTAACACTGAAGCTTTCTTT. Its translation: CASPTGINTEAFF.

CDR3 nucleotides: TGTGCCAGCAAAGAGACAGGGTGGGATTCACCCCTCCACTTT. It yields the protein CASKETGWDSPLHF. The chain uses TRBV4-2 and TRBJ1-6; 7 bases are a match to TRBD1. J was trimmed by 8 bases and V by 7 bases; bases with no gene match: 8. Per germline, CDR1 LGHNA and CDR2 YNFKEQ. This CDR3 comprises 14 residues.

The CDR3 spells CASSQEGASEKLFF. In nucleotides, the CDR3 is TGCGCCAGCAGCCAAGAGGGGGCGAGTGAAAAACTGTTTTTT. The rearrangement links TRBV4-3 to TRBJ1-4; a possible D gene is TRBD1 (6 bases). This CDR3 contains 14 residues. Germline values: CDR1 LGHNA, CDR2 YSLEER. V lost 0 bases and J 7 bases, leaving 9 bases between the germline ends.

This clone was detected only a few times. The CDR3 reads CASSLAVRGNSPLHF. The CDR3 coding sequence is TGCGCCAGCAGCTTGGCCGTTAGGGGTAATTCACCCCTCCACTTT. This chain joins TRBV5-1 and TRBJ1-6; TRBD1 might be the D (5 bases). In germline, CDR1 is SGHRS, CDR2 YFSETQ. The V gene lost 0 bases and the J gene lost 6 bases, with 10 bases spanning the gap. This CDR3 comprises 15 residues. Supplemented by reference TRBV5-1 and TRBJ1-6, the full variable domain reads KAGVTQTPRYLIKTRGQQVTLSCSPISGHRSVSWYQQTPGQGLQFLFEYFSETQRNKGNFPGRFSGRQFSNSRSEMNVSTLELGDSALYLCASSLAVRGNSPLHFGNGTRLTVT.

The chain has TRBV27 and TRBJ2-1, with D hard to call. CDR1 is MNHEY, CDR2 SMNVEV, per germline (reference sequence). CDR3 size: 16 residues. Deletions cut 5 bases from V and 3 bases from J, with 17 bases between. For the CDR3, the DNA is TGTGCCAGCAGTCCTCGTGCAGGCAAGGGCTACAATGAGCAGTTCTTC. It codes for CASSPRAGKGYNEQFF.